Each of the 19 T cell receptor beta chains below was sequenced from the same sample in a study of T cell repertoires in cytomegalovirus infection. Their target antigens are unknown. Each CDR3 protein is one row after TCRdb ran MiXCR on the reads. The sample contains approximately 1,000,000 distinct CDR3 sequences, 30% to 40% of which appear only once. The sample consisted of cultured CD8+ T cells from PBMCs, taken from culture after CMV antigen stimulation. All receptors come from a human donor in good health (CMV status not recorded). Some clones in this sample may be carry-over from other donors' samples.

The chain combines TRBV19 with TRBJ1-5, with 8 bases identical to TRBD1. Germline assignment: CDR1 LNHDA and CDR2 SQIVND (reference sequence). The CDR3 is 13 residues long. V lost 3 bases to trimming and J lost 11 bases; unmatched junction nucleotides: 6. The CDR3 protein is CASSILIQGAQHF. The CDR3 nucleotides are TGTGCCAGTAGTATTCTCATACAGGGGGCCCAGCATTTT.

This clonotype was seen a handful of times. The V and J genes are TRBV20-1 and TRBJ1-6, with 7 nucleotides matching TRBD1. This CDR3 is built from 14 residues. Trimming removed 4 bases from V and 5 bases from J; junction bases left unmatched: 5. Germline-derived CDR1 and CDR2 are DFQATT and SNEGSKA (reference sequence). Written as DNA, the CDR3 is TGCAGTGCTATCCAAGGGACAGATAATTCACCCCTCCACTTT. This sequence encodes CSAIQGTDNSPLHF.

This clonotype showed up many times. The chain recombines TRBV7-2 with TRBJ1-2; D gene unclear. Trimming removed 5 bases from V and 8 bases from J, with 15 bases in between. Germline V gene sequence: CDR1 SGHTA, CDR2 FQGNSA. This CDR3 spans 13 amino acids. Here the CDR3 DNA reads TGTGCCAGCAGCCCCCAAGGCTACGGGGGCTACACCTTC. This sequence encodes CASSPQGYGGYTF.

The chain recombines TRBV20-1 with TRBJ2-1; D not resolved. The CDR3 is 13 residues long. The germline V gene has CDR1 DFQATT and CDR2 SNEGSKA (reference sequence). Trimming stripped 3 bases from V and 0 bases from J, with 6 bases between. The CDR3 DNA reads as TGCAGTGCTAGGGCAGCCTCCTACAATGAGCAGTTCTTC. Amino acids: CSARAASYNEQFF.

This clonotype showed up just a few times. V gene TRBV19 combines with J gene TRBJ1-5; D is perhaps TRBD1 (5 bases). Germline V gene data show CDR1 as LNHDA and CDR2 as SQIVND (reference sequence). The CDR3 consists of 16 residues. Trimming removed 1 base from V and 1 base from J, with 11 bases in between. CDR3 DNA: TGTGCCAGTAGTATAGTGGGGGGAAGGAGCAATCAGCCCCAGCATTTT. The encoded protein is CASSIVGGRSNQPQHF.

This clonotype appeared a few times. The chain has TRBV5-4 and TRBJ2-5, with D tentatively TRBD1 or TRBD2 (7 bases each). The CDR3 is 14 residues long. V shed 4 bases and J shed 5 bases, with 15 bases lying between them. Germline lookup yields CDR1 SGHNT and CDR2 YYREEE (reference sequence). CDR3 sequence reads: CASSHGTAGETQYF. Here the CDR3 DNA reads TGTGCCAGCAGCCACGGGACAGCGGGGGAGACCCAGTACTTC.

The CDR3 here is CAIMGDRNGNTEAFF. CDR3 nucleotides: TGTGCCATCATGGGCGACAGGAATGGAAACACTGAAGCTTTCTTT. The chain couples TRBV10-3 to TRBJ1-1; D may be TRBD1 (6 bases). Trimming took 7 bases from V and 2 from J, leaving 17 bases between them. This CDR3 has 15 amino acids. Germline V lookup: CDR1 ENHRY, CDR2 SYGVKD.

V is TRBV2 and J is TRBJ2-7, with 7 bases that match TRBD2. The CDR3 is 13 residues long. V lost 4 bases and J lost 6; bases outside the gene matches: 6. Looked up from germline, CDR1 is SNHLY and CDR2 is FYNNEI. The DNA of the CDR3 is TGTGCCAGCAGTGGAAGGACTAGTGTCGAGCAGTACGTC. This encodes CASSGRTSVEQYV.

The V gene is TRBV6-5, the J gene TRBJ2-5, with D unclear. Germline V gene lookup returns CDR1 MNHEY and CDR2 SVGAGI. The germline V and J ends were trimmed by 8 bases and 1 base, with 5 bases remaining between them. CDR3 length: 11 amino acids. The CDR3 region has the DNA TGTGCCAGCGGACCCCAAGAGACCCAGTACTTC. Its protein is CASGPQETQYF.

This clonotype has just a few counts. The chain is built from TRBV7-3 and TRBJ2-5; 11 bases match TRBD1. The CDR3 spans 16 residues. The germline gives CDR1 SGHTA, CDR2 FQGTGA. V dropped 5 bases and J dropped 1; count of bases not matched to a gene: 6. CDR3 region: CASSNYGTGGQETQYF. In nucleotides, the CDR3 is TGTGCCAGCAGCAACTACGGGACAGGGGGCCAAGAGACCCAGTACTTC.

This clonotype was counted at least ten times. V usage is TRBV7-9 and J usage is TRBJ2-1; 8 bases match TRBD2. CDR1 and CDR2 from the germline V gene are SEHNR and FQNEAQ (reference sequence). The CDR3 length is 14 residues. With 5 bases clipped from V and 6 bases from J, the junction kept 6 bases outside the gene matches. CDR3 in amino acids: CASSRSGGGNEQFF. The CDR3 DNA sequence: TGTGCCAGCAGCCGCAGCGGGGGCGGCAATGAGCAGTTCTTC. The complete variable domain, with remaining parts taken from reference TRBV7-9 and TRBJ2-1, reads DTGVSQNPRHKITKRGQNVTFRCDPISEHNRLYWYRQTLGQGPEFLTYFQNEAQLEKSRLLSDRFSAERPKGSFSTLEIQRTEQGDSAMYLCASSRSGGGNEQFFGPGTRLTVL.

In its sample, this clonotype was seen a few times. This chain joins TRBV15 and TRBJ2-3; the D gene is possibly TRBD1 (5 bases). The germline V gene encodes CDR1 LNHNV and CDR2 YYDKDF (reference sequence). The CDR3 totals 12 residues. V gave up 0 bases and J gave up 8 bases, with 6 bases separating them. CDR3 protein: CATSREGPTQYF. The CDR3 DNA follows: TGTGCCACCAGCAGAGAGGGGCCTACGCAGTATTTT. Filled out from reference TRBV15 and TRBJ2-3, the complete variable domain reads DAMVIQNPRYQVTQFGKPVTLSCSQTLNHNVMYWYQQKSSQAPKLLFHYYDKDFNNEADTPDNFQSRRPNTSFCFLDIRSPGLGDTAMYLCATSREGPTQYFGPGTRLTVL.

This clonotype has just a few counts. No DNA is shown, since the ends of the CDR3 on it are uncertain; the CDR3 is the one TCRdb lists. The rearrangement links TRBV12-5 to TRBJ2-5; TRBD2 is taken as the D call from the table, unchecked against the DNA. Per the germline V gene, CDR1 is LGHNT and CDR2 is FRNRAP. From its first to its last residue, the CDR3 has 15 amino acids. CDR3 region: CASGLGTGLAETQYF.

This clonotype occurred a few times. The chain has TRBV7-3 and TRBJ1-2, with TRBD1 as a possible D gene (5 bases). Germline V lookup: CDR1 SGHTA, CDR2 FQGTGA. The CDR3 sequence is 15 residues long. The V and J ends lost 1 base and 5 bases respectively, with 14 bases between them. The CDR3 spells CASSLKGFQGYGYTF. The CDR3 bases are TGTGCCAGCAGCTTAAAGGGGTTTCAAGGTTATGGCTACACCTTC.

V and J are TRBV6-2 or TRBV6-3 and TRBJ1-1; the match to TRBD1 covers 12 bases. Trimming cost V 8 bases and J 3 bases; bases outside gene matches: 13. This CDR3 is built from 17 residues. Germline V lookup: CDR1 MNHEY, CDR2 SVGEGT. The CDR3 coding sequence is TGTGCCAGCCGAAGGGACAGGGGGCTGATGGCCTACACTGAAGCTTTCTTT. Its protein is CASRRDRGLMAYTEAFF.

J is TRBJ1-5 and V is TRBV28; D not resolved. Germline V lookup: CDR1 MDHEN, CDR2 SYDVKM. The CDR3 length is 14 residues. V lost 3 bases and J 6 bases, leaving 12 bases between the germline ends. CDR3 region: CASSFWGIGQPQHF. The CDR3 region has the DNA TGTGCCAGCAGTTTCTGGGGAATCGGTCAGCCCCAGCATTTT.

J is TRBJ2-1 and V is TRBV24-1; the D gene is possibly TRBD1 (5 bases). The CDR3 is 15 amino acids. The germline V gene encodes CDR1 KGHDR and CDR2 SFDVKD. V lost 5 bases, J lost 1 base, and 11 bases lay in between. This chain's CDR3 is CATSATGKSYNEQFF. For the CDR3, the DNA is TGTGCCACCAGTGCCACAGGAAAATCCTACAATGAGCAGTTCTTC.

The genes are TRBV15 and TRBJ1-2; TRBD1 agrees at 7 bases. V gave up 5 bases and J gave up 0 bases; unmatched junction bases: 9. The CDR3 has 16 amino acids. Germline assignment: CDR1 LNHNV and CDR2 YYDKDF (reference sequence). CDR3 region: CATSPLQRGPNYGYTF. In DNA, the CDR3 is TGTGCCACCAGCCCACTCCAGAGGGGGCCTAACTATGGCTACACCTTC.

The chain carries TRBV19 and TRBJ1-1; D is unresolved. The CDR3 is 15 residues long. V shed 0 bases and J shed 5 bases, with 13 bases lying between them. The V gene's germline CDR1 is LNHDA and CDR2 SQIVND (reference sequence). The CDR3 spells CASSIEWGGGTEAFF. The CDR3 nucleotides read TGTGCCAGTAGTATAGAATGGGGAGGAGGAACTGAAGCTTTCTTT.